These 9 T cell receptor beta chains share one sample of origin, sequenced in a study of shared clonotypes between healthy human individuals. Measured with immunoSEQ multiplex PCR; TCRdb has only the in-frame clones, and not every one. The table shows around 88,000 clones, with almost 70% occurring only once. Source material: memory CD8+ T cells sorted from blood. Subset reported: CD45RO+ cells pooled with CCR7-negative TemRA cells. The receptors originated from a man younger than 40 in good health.

The chain combines TRBV11-1 with TRBJ2-5, with D unresolved. This CDR3 comprises 15 residues. The V and J ends lost 5 bases and 2 bases respectively, with 15 bases between them. Germline lookup yields CDR1 SGHAT and CDR2 FQDESV (reference sequence). The CDR3 sequence: CASSPPDRLQETQYF. CDR3 nucleotide sequence: TGTGCCAGCAGCCCCCCGGACCGTCTTCAAGAGACCCAGTACTTC.

This clone occurred a few times. V usage is TRBV6-1 and J usage is TRBJ2-5; D uncertain. CDR1 is MNHNS, CDR2 SASEGT, per germline. V was trimmed by 1 base and J by 7 bases, leaving 10 bases between them. CDR3 length: 13 residues. CDR3 in amino acids: CASSEGEVGTQYF. The CDR3 DNA reads as TGTGCCAGCAGTGAAGGGGAAGTAGGGACCCAGTACTTC.

This chain's CDR3 is CASSLEGGPYNEQFF. In DNA, the CDR3 is TGTGCCAGCAGTTTAGAGGGAGGGCCCTACAATGAGCAGTTCTTC. The chain has TRBV28 and TRBJ2-1; 7 bases map to TRBD2. V shed 2 bases, J shed 2 bases, and the junction held 3 bases outside the gene matches. The length of the CDR3 is 15 residues. Germline V lookup: CDR1 MDHEN, CDR2 SYDVKM.

The chain is built from TRBV6-1 and TRBJ2-7; D is uncertain. Trimming shortened V by 6 bases and J by 0 bases, and 12 bases separated the two germline ends. CDR3 length: 14 amino acids. Germline V gene sequence: CDR1 MNHNS, CDR2 SASEGT. CDR3 in DNA: TGTGCCAGCAGCACTGGTTGGGCCTCCTACGAGCAGTACTTC. This codes for CASSTGWASYEQYF.

The chain carries TRBV14 and TRBJ2-1; D may be TRBD1 or TRBD2 (6 bases each). Looked up from germline, CDR1 is SGHDN and CDR2 is FVKESK. The V end lost 0 bases, the J end lost 10 bases, and 16 bases lay between the germline ends. CDR3 length equals 15 residues. CDR3 sequence: CASSQDYGGGREQFF. In DNA form, the CDR3 reads TGTGCCAGCAGCCAAGATTACGGAGGGGGAAGAGAGCAGTTCTTC.

The rearrangement uses TRBV5-5 and TRBJ2-7, with 7 bases identical to TRBD2. Looked up from germline, CDR1 is SGHKS and CDR2 is YYEKEE (reference sequence). This CDR3 contains 14 residues. V was clipped by 4 bases and J by 4 bases; unmatched bases: 8. The CDR3 here is CASSGGLDRYEQYF. As DNA, the CDR3 is TGTGCCAGCAGCGGCGGACTAGATAGGTACGAGCAGTACTTC.

As DNA, the CDR3 is TGTGCCAGCAGTGGTGTAAACGACGAGCAGTACTTC. Its protein is CASSGVNDEQYF. The chain combines TRBV6-1 with TRBJ2-7, with no clear D. Trimming pared 4 bases from V and 5 bases from J, leaving 9 bases between. CDR3 length: 12 amino acids. Germline CDR1 MNHNS, CDR2 SASEGT.

The V gene is TRBV11-3, the J gene TRBJ2-7, with D unclear. Trimming shortened V by 1 base and J by 0 bases, and 4 bases separated the two germline ends. The CDR3 sequence is 13 residues long. CDR1 is SGHNT and CDR2 is YENEEA in the germline V gene. CDR3 DNA sequence: TGTGCCAGCAGCTTAGGATACTCCTACGAGCAGTACTTC. Translated: CASSLGYSYEQYF.

This clone was detected a few times. The chain links TRBV29-1 to TRBJ2-1; TRBD1 matches 7 bases. The CDR3 is 14 residues long. V was clipped by 3 bases and J by 2 bases; unmatched bases: 4. Germline lookup yields CDR1 SQVTM and CDR2 ANQGSEA. The CDR3 is CSVESQGAYNEQFF. The CDR3 bases are TGCAGCGTTGAGTCGCAGGGGGCCTACAATGAGCAGTTCTTC.